Shown below are 6 T cell receptor beta chains from a single sample sequenced in a study of beta chain features in type 1 diabetes. Study-level results: Shorter TCRB CDR3s, moderately but significantly so, were found in Type 1 diabetes patients in all four CD4+ subsets.

The antigens of these receptors remain unknown. Sequencing targeted expressed TCRB transcripts, as all isolated RNA had been reverse transcribed. The table came from immunoSEQ multiplex PCR; TCRdb's copy has only in-frame clones and leaves some out. The repertoire holds some 190,000 clones, with under 9.5% as singletons. Sample: central memory CD4+ T cells from blood. All receptors come from a man younger than 30 with type 1 diabetes.

The chain is built from TRBV19 and TRBJ1-5; D remains unclear. CDR1 LNHDA and CDR2 SQIVND come from the germline V gene (reference sequence). V was pared by 3 bases and J by 0 bases, with 15 bases between. This CDR3 is built from 17 residues. As DNA, the CDR3 is TGTGCCAGTAGTATTATGGGTGCCGGGTATAGCAATCAGCCCCAGCATTTT. Its protein product is CASSIMGAGYSNQPQHF.

This clone was seen at least ten times. The rearrangement uses TRBV5-1 and TRBJ2-4; a possible D gene is TRBD1 (6 bases). V lost 5 bases and J 8 bases, leaving 17 bases between the germline ends. The CDR3 spans 14 residues. From germline, CDR1 is SGHRS and CDR2 YFSETQ. The CDR3 bases are TGCGCCAGCAGACAGGGCGGGCGCGAGGACATTCAGTACTTC. The encoded protein is CASRQGGREDIQYF.

This clone appeared a few times. The chain uses TRBV7-9 and TRBJ2-1, with 14 positions matching TRBD2. The CDR3 extends over 18 amino acids. Germline CDR1 is SEHNR and CDR2 is FQNEAQ (reference sequence). J gave up 4 bases and V 6 bases, and 11 bases lay outside the gene matches. CDR3 sequence (DNA): TGTGCCAGCAGTCGCGTACGGACTAGCGGGAGGCTATACAATGAGCAGTTCTTC. As protein: CASSRVRTSGRLYNEQFF. The variable domain in full, with the rest retrieved from reference TRBV7-9 and TRBJ2-1, is DTGVSQNPRHKITKRGQNVTFRCDPISEHNRLYWYRQTLGQGPEFLTYFQNEAQLEKSRLLSDRFSAERPKGSFSTLEIQRTEQGDSAMYLCASSRVRTSGRLYNEQFFGPGTRLTVL.

This clone was picked up a small number of times. V usage is TRBV19 and J usage is TRBJ2-2, with TRBD1 matching 7 bases. Losses at the gene ends were 0 bases for V and 0 bases for J; bases not matched to a gene: 7. Germline CDR1 LNHDA, CDR2 SQIVND (reference sequence). This CDR3 contains 18 residues. The CDR3 DNA reads TGTGCCAGTAGTATAGATCTAATACAGGGGCCGAACACCGGGGAGCTGTTTTTT. It specifies CASSIDLIQGPNTGELFF.

This sequence joins TRBV7-6 and TRBJ2-1, with TRBD1 matching over 8 bases. After removal of 5 bases from V and 5 bases from J, the junction contained 8 bases not matched to a gene. This CDR3 has 15 residues. The germline gives CDR1 SGHVS, CDR2 FNYEAQ. CDR3 bases: TGTGCCAGCAGCGGGGGGACAGGACAACACAATGAGCAGTTCTTC. Translation: CASSGGTGQHNEQFF.

This clone was recorded many times. The rearrangement joins TRBV18 to TRBJ2-3; 7 bases are a match to TRBD2. The V gene's germline CDR1 is KGHSH and CDR2 LQKENI. The junction had 1 base not matched to a gene; V was cut back by 2 bases and J by 5 bases. The CDR3 length is 13 residues. CDR3 in amino acids: CASSPIAGDTQYF. In nucleotides, the CDR3 is TGTGCCAGCTCACCAATAGCGGGAGATACGCAGTATTTT.